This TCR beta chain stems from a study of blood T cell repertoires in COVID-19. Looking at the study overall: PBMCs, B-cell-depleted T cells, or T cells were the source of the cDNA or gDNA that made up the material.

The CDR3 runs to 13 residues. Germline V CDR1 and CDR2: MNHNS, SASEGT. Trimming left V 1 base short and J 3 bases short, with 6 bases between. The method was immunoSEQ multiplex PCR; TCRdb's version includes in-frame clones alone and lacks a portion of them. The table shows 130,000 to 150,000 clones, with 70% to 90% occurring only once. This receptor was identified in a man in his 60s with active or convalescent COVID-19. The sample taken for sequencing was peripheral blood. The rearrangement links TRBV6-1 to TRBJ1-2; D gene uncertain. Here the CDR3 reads CASSEGVYYGYTF. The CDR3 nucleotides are TGTGCCAGCAGTGAAGGAGTATACTATGGCTACACCTTC.